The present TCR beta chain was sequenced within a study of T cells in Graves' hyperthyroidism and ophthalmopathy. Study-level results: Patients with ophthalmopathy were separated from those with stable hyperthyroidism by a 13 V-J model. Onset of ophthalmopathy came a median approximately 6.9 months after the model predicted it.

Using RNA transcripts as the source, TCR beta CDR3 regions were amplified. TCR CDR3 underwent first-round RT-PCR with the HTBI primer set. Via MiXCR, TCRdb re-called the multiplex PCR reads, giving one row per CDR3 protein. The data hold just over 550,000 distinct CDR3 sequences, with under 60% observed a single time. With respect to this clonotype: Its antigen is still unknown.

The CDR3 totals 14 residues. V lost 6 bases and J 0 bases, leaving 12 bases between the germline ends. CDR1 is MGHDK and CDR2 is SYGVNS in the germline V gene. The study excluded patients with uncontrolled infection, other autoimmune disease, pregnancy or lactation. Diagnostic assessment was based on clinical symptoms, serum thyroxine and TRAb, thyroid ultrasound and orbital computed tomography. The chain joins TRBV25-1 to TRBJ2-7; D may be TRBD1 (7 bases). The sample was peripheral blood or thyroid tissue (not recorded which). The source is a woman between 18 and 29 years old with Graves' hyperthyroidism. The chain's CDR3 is CASSGGQNSYEQYF. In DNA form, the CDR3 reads TGTGCCAGCAGCGGGGGACAGAACTCCTACGAGCAGTACTTC.